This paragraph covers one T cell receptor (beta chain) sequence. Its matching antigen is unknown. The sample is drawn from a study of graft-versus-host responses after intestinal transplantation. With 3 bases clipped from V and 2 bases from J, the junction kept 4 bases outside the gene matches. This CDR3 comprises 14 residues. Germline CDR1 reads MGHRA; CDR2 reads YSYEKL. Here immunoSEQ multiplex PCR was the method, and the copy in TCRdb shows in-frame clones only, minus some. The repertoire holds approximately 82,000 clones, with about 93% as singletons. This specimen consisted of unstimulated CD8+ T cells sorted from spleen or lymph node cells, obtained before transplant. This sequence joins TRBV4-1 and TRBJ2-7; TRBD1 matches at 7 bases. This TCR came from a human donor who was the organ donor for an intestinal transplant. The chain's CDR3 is CASSHRDRAYEQYF. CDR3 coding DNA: TGCGCCAGCAGCCACCGGGACAGAGCCTACGAGCAGTACTTC.